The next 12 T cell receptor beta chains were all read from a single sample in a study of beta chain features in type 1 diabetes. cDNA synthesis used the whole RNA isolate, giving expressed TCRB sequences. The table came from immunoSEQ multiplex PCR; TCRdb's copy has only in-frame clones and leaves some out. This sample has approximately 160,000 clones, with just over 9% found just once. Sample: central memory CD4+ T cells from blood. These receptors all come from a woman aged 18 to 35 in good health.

The CDR3 DNA follows: TGTGCCAGCAGGTCCGGGACAGCTAACAGGGATACGCAGTATTTT. Its protein is CASRSGTANRDTQYF. The chain carries TRBV27 and TRBJ2-3; 7 bases are a match to TRBD1. V shed 6 bases and J 6 bases; nucleotides not matched to a gene: 12. Germline-derived CDR1 and CDR2 are MNHEY and SMNVEV (reference sequence). The CDR3 has 15 amino acids.

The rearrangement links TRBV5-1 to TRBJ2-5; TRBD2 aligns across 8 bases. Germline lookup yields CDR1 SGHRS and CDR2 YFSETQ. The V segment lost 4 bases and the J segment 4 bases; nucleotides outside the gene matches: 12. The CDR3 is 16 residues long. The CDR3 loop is CASSRGTGLASETQYF. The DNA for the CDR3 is TGCGCCAGCAGCCGGGGTACCGGACTAGCTTCAGAGACCCAGTACTTC.

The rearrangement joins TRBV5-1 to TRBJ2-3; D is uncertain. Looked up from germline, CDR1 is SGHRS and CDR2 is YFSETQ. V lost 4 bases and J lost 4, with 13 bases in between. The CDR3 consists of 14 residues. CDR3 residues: CASSNPAQSDTQYF. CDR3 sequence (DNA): TGCGCCAGCAGCAACCCAGCGCAGTCAGATACGCAGTATTTT.

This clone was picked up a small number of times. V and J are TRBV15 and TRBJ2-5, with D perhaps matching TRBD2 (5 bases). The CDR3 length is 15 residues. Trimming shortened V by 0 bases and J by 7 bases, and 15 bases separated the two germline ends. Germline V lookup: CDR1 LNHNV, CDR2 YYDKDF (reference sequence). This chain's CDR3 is CATSRETGVGVTQYF. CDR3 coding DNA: TGTGCCACCAGCAGAGAAACTGGGGTCGGGGTGACCCAGTACTTC.

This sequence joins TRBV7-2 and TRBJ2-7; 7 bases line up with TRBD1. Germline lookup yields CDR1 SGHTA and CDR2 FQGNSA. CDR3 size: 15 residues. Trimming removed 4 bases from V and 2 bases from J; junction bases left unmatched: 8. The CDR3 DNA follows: TGTGCCAGCAGCTCTTACTCCGGGACAGCCTACGAGCAGTACTTC. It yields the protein CASSSYSGTAYEQYF.

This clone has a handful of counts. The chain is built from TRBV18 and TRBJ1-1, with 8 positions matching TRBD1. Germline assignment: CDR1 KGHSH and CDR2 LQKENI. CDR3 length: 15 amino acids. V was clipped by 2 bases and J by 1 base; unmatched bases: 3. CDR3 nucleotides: TGTGCCAGCTCACCATGGACAGGGCCGAACACTGAAGCTTTCTTT. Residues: CASSPWTGPNTEAFF. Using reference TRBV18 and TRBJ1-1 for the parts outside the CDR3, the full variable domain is NAGVMQNPRHLVRRRGQEARLRCSPMKGHSHVYWYRQLPEEGLKFMVYLQKENIIDESGMPKERFSAEFPKEGPSILRIQQVVRGDSAAYFCASSPWTGPNTEAFFGQGTRLTVV.

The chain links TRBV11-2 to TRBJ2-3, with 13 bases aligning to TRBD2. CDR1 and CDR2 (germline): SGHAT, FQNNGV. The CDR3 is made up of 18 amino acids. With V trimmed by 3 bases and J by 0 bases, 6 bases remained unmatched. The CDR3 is CASSFTSGGGLSTDTQYF. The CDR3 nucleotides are TGTGCCAGCAGCTTTACTAGCGGGGGGGGCCTAAGCACAGATACGCAGTATTTT. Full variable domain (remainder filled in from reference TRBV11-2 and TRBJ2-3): EAGVAQSPRYKIIEKRQSVAFWCNPISGHATLYWYQQILGQGPKLLIQFQNNGVVDDSQLPKDRFSAERLKGVDSTLKIQPAKLEDSAVYLCASSFTSGGGLSTDTQYFGPGTRLTVL.

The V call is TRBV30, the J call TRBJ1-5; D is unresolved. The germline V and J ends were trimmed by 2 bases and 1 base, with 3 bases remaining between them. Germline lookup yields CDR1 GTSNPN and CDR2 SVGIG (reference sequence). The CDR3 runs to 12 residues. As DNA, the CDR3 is TGTGCCTGGAGTCGGAGCAATCAGCCCCAGCATTTT. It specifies CAWSRSNQPQHF.

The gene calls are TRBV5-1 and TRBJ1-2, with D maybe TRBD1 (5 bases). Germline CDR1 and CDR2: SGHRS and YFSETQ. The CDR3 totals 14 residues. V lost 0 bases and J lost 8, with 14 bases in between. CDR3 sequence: CASSLDRSPRGYTF. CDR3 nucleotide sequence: TGCGCCAGCAGCTTGGACAGGAGTCCAAGGGGCTACACCTTC.

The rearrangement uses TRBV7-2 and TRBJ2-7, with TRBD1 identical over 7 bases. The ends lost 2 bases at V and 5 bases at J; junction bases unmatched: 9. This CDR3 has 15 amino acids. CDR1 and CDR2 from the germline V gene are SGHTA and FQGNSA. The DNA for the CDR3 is TGTGCCAGCAGCTTATGGTGGGCAGGGGGAGACGAGCAGTACTTC. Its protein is CASSLWWAGGDEQYF.

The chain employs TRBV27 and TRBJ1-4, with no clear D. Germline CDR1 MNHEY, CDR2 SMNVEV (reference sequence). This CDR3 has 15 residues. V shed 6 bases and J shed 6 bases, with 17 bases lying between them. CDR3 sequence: CASSLRGSAHEKLFF. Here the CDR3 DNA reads TGTGCCAGCAGCCTTCGGGGTAGTGCTCATGAAAAACTGTTTTTT. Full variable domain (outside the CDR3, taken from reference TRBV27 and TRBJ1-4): EAQVTQNPRYLITVTGKKLTVTCSQNMNHEYMSWYRQDPGLGLRQIYYSMNVEVTDKGDVPEGYKVSRKEKRNFPLILESPSPNQTSLYFCASSLRGSAHEKLFFGSGTQLSVL.

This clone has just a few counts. Here the CDR3 reads CASSWGSGSSYEQYF. The CDR3 nucleotides are TGTGCCAGCAGCTGGGGTAGCGGTTCTTCCTACGAGCAGTACTTC. The chain has TRBV5-4 and TRBJ2-7, with D perhaps TRBD2 (6 bases). The CDR3 loop spans 15 amino acids. Germline loops: CDR1 SGHNT, CDR2 YYREEE (reference sequence). The germline V and J ends were trimmed by 3 bases and 1 base, with 14 bases remaining between them.